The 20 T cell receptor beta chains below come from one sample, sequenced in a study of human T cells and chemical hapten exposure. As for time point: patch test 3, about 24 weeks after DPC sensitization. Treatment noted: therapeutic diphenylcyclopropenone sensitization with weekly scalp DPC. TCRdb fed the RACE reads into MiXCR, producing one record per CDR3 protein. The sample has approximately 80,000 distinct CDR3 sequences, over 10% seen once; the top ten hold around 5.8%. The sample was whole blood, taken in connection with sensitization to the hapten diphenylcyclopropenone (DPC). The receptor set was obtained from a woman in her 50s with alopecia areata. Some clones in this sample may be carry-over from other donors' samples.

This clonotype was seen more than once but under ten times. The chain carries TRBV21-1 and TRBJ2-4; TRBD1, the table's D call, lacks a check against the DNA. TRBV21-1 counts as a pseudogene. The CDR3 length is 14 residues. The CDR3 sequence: CASSKVGGLNIQYF. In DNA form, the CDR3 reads TGTGCCAGCAGCAAAGTGGGGGGGCTAAACATTCAGTACTTC.

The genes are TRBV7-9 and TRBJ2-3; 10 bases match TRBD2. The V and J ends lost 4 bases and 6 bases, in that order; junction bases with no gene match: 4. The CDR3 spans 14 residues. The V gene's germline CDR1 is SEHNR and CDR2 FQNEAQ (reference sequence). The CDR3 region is CASSSAGGADTQYF. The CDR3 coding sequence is TGTGCCAGCAGCTCAGCGGGAGGGGCGGATACGCAGTATTTT. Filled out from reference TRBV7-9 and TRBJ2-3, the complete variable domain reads DTGVSQNPRHKITKRGQNVTFRCDPISEHNRLYWYRQTLGQGPEFLTYFQNEAQLEKSRLLSDRFSAERPKGSFSTLEIQRTEQGDSAMYLCASSSAGGADTQYFGPGTRLTVL.

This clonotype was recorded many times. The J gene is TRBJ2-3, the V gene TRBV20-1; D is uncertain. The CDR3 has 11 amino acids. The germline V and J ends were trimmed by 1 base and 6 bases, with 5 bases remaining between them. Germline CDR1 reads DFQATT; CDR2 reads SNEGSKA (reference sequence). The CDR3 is CSARGVDTQYF. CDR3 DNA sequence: TGCAGTGCTAGAGGCGTGGATACGCAGTATTTT.

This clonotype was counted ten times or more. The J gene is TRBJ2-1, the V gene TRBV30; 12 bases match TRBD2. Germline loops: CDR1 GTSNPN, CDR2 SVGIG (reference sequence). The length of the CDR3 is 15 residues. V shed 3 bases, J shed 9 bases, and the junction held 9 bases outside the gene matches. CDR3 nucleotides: TGTGCCTGGAGCGCATCTAGCGGGAGGGCCGGTGAGCAGTTCTTC. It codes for CAWSASSGRAGEQFF.

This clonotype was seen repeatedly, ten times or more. The DNA for the CDR3 is TGTGCCAGCAGTAGACCGACAGCACTTCCTGGAAACACCATATATTTT. The encoded protein is CASSRPTALPGNTIYF. The chain links TRBV6-6 to TRBJ1-3; a possible D gene is TRBD1 (5 bases). Germline V gene lookup returns CDR1 MNHNY and CDR2 SVGAGI (reference sequence). This CDR3 spans 16 amino acids. Deletions cut 5 bases from V and 2 bases from J, with 16 bases between.

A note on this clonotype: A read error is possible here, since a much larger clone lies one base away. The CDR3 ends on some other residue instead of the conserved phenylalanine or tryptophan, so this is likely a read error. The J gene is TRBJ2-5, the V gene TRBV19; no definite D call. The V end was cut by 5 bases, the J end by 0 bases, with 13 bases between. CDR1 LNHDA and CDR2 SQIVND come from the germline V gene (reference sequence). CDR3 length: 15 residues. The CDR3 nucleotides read TGTGCCAGTAGTCAGGTTTCGGTTTACCAAGAGACCCAGTACATC. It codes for CASSQVSVYQETQYI.

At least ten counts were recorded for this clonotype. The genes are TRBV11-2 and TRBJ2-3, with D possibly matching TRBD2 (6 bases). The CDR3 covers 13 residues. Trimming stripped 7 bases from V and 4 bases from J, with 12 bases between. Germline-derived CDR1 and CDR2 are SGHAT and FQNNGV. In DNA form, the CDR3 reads TGTGCCAGCACCCCCCGGAGGGCAGATACGCAGTATTTT. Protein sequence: CASTPRRADTQYF.

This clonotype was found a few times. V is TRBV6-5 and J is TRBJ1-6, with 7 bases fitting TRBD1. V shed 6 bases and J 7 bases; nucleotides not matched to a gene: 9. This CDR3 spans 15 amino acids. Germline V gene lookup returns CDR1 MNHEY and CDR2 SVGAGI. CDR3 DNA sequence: TGTGCCAGCAGCGTGACAGGGCCTAGCAATTCACCCCTCCACTTT. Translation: CASSVTGPSNSPLHF.

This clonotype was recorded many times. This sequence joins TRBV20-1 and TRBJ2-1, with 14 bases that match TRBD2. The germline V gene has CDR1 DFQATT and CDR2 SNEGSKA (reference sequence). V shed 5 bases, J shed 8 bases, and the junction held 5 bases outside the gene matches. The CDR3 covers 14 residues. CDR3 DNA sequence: TGCAGTGCTGGACTAGCGGGAGGTTGGGATGAGCAGTTCTTC. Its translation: CSAGLAGGWDEQFF.

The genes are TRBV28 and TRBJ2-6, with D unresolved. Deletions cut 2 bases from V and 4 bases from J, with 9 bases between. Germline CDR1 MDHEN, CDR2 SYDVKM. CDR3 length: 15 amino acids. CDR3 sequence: CASSLSSPGANVLTF. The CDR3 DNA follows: TGTGCCAGCAGTTTAAGCTCTCCGGGGGCCAACGTCCTGACTTTC.

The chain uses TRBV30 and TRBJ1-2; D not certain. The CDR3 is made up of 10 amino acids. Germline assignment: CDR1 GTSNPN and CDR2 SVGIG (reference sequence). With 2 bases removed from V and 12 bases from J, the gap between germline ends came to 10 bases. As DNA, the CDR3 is TGTGCCTGGAGTAACCCCGGTCACACCTTC. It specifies CAWSNPGHTF. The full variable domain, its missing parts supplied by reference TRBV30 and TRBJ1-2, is SQTIHQWPATLVQPVGSPLSLECTVEGTSNPNLYWYRQAAGRGLQLLFYSVGIGQISSEVPQNLSASRPQDRQFILSSKKLLLSDSGFYLCAWSNPGHTFGSGTRLTVV.

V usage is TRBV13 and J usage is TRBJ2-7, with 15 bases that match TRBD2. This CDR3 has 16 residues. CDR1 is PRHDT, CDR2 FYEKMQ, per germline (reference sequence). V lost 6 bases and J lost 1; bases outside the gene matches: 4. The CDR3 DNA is TGTGCCAGCAGGAAGGGGACTAGCGGGAGGTCCTACGAGCAGTACTTC. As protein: CASRKGTSGRSYEQYF.

CDR3 in amino acids: CASSRGAGEEQYF. In DNA form, the CDR3 reads TGCGCCAGCAGTCGGGGTGCCGGGGAAGAGCAGTACTTC. V and J are TRBV10-1 and TRBJ2-7; weak D call: TRBD2 (5 bases). The V gene's germline CDR1 is WNHNN and CDR2 SYGVQD (reference sequence). The CDR3 is 13 amino acids. V shed 5 bases and J shed 7 bases, with 15 bases lying between them.

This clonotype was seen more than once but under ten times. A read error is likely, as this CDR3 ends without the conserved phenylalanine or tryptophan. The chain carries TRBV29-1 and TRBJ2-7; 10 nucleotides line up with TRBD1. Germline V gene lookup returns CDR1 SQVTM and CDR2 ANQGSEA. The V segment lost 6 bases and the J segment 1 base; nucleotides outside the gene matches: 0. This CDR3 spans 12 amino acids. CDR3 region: CSVGQGSYEQYS. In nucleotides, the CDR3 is TGCAGCGTGGGACAGGGGTCCTACGAGCAGTACTCC.

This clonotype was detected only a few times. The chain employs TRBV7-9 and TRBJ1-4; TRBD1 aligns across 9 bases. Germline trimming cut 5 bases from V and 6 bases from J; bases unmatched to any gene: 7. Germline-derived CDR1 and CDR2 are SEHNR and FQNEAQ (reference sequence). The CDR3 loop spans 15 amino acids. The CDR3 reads CASSLAGQGDEKLFF. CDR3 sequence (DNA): TGTGCCAGCAGCCTGGCGGGACAGGGAGATGAAAAACTGTTTTTT.

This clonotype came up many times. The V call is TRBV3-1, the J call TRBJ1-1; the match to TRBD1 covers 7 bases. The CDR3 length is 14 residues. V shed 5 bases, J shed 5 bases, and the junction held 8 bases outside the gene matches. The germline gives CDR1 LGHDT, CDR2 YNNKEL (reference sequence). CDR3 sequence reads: CASSNTGVGTEAFF. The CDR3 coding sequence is TGTGCCAGCAGCAACACAGGGGTTGGGACTGAAGCTTTCTTT. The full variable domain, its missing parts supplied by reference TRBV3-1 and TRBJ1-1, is DTAVSQTPKYLVTQMGNDKSIKCEQNLGHDTMYWYKQDSKKFLKIMFSYNNKELIINETVPNRFSPKSPDKAHLNLHINSLELGDSAVYFCASSNTGVGTEAFFGQGTRLTVV.

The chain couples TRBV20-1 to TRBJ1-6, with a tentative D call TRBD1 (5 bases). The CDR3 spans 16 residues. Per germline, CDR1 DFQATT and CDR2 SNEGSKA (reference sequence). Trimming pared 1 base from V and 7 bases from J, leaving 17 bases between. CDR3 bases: TGCAGTGCTAGAGCCCGGCCGGCGGGGCCCAATTCACCCCTCCACTTT. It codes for CSARARPAGPNSPLHF.

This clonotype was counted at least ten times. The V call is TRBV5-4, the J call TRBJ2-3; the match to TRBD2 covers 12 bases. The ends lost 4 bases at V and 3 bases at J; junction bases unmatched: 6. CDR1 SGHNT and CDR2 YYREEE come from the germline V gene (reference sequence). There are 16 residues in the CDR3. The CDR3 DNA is TGTGCCAGCAGCAGGGCTAGCGGGAGGGAAACAGATACGCAGTATTTT. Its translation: CASSRASGRETDTQYF.

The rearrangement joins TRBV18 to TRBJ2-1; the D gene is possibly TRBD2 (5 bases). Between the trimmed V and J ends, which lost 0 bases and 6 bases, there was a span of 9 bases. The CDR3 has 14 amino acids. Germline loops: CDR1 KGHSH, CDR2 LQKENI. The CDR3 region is CASSPPRLPNEQFF. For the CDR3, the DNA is TGTGCCAGCTCACCACCGCGACTACCCAATGAGCAGTTCTTC.

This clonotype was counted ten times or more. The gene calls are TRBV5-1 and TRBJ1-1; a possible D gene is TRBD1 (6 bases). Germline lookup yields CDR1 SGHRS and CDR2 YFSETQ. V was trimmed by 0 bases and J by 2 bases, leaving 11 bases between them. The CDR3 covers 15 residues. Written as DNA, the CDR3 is TGCGCCAGCAGCTTGGAAGGGGGACCTAACACTGAAGCTTTCTTT. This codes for CASSLEGGPNTEAFF. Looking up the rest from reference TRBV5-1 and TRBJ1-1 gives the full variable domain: KAGVTQTPRYLIKTRGQQVTLSCSPISGHRSVSWYQQTPGQGLQFLFEYFSETQRNKGNFPGRFSGRQFSNSRSEMNVSTLELGDSALYLCASSLEGGPNTEAFFGQGTRLTVV.